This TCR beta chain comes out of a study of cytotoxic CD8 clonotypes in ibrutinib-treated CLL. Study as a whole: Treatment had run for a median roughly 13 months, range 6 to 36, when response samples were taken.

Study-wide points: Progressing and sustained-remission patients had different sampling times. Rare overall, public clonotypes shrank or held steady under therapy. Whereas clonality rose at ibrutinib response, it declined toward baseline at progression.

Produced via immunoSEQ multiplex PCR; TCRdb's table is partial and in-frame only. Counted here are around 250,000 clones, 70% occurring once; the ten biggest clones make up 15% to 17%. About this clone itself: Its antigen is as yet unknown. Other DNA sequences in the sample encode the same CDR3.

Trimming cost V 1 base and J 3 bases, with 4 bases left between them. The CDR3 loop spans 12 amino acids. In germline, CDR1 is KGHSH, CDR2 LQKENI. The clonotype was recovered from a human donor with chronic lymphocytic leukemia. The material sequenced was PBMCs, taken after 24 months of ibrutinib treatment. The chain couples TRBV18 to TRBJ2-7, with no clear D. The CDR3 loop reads CASSPQDYEQYF. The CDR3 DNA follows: TGTGCCAGCTCACCACAGGACTACGAGCAGTACTTC.